This T cell receptor (beta chain) was recovered during a study of Ad26.COV2.S vaccination and SARS-CoV-2 variants (dated by TCRdb to 2020 to 2022). For context, the study as a whole: Donors in the vaccine arm were drawn from COV1001, a multicentre, randomized, double-blind, placebo-controlled phase I-IIa trial testing Ad26.COV2.S in healthy adults. Ad26.COV2.S was administered intramuscularly at 5 x 10^10 or 1 x 10^11 viral particles, either as a single shot or as two shots given 56 days apart. Sequencing of the TCRbeta repertoire served to evaluate the specificity and breadth of SARS-CoV-2-reactive T cell receptors following Ad26.COV2.S vaccination. A total of roughly 32 samples were included in the TCR-sequenced set, comprising about 20 Ad26.COV2.S vaccine recipients, 5 placebo recipients and 8 SARS-CoV-2 convalescent individuals. Participants in the trial were split at random into five groups of five each, receiving low-dose or high-dose Ad26.COV2.S once or twice, or else placebo on both occasions. Blinding of investigators to trial group allocation was maintained during experiments and outcome assessment. Overall study outcomes, separate from this receptor: After vaccination, spike-specific CD8+ and CD4+ T cell responses were reported to show substantial breadth. Higher spike-specific TCR breadth was observed in Ad26.COV2.S recipients than in placebo recipients (P = 0.0014). Vaccine and placebo recipients had comparable non-spike TCR breadth, which fits with the vaccine containing only spike. The study was not powered to compare responses between vaccine doses or regimens. According to the authors, total T cell responses may have been underestimated by the TCR breadth and depth analyses.

CDR1 and CDR2 are read off the germline V gene as ENHRY and SYGVKD. V and J are truncated by 0 bases and 0 bases respectively, leaving an intervening sequence of 6 bases. From the cysteine up to the phenylalanine, the CDR3 has a length of 16 residues. The retained sequence is limited to the CDR3, 48 bases, with the frame set at the first base. Per the publication, the treatment or condition label means: around 19 received Ad26.COV2.S at low or high dose, single or two shots; about five received placebo; per-sample allocation not given. For vaccine and placebo recipients, the sequenced repertoires came from samples collected on day 63 after the first injection. Cohort 1b enrolled some 25 adults aged 18-55 years at a single site in Boston, USA, between 29 July and 7 August 2020. Ad26.COV2.S was a replication-incompetent adenovirus type 26 vector expressing a prefusion-stabilized SARS-CoV-2 spike protein from the original Wuhan strain.

The immunoSEQ Assay was the method used to sequence TCRbeta CDR3 regions. After extraction, genomic DNA underwent amplification by bias-controlled multiplex PCR, followed by high-throughput sequencing. On the study's bioinformatics: To quantify the absolute abundance of every unique TCRbeta CDR3 region, sequences were collapsed and filtered. T cell fraction was estimated by normalization of TCRbeta template counts to usable DNA, with usable DNA being measured through amplification of reference genes present in all nucleated cells. Repertoire TCRs were annotated as SARS-CoV-2-specific when V gene, CDR3 amino acid sequence and J gene were exactly matched to a known reactive TCR set. MIRA supplied the reference SARS-CoV-2 TCR set, which was filtered for enrichment in COVID-19-positive ImmuneCODE repertoires so that public or cross-reactive TCRs were removed. Using the MIRA antigens, annotated TCRs were further analysed by specific ORF or by position within an ORF. Depth was the summed frequency of annotated unique rearrangements, while breadth was defined as annotated unique rearrangements over total unique productive rearrangements. TCR breadth was compared between groups using two-sided Wilcoxon rank-sum tests. The table comes from immuneACCESS by way of TCRdb, which keeps in-frame sequences with V and J called. Part of the clones is missing from these tables; in studies checked, under half for an unresolved V gene and the rest for unknown reasons. From that table come the V and J calls and clone size; the DNA was used to work out D and trimming. The sample table lists 410,000 or so clones, 92% of them with a count of one. Together, the top ten hold about 1.6% of the sample.

With regard to this clone: Its antigen target is currently unknown. No clone much larger than this one lies a single base away; base qualities are absent.

This TCR was recovered from a person between 18 and 65 years old who received the Ad26.COV2.S COVID-19 vaccine or a placebo. The sample here was peripheral blood, taken in a trial of Ad26.COV2.S vaccine versus placebo. The chain joins TRBV10-3 to TRBJ2-6, with the D gene call left open. The bases are TGTGCCATCAGTGAGTCGATGGGCTCTGGGGCCAACGTCCTGACTTTC. Its product reads: CAISESMGSGANVLTF.